Below, 12 T cell receptor beta chains from the same sample are listed, as sequenced in a study of blood T cells in healthy people across ages. Alongside a J-beta primer mix, a sample-barcoded 5' primer served in a second PCR lasting roughly 6 to 11 cycles. TCRdb itself ran the 5' RACE reads through MiXCR, one entry per CDR3 protein. The data show some 760,000 distinct CDR3 sequences, approximately 25% seen once. These data also featured in a second study, about T cells of mothers and their children.

The sequenced material came from blood. All receptors come from a boy between 10 and 17 years old in good health.

This clonotype came up many times. CDR3 in DNA: TGTGCCAGCAGCCCCAGGGGGCCAGCCCAAGAGACCCAGTACTTC. Amino acid sequence: CASSPRGPAQETQYF. The V call is TRBV7-9, the J call TRBJ2-5; TRBD1 matches at 8 bases. V dropped 5 bases and J dropped 1; count of bases not matched to a gene: 6. CDR1 SEHNR and CDR2 FQNEAQ come from the germline V gene (reference sequence). CDR3 length equals 15 residues.

The chain has TRBV15 and TRBJ2-7; 10 bases match TRBD2. V shed 0 bases, J shed 6 bases, and the junction held 5 bases outside the gene matches. This CDR3 has 15 residues. The germline V gene encodes CDR1 LNHNV and CDR2 YYDKDF (reference sequence). The CDR3 here is CATSRDKASGSEQYF. In DNA, the CDR3 is TGTGCCACCAGCAGAGATAAGGCTAGCGGGAGCGAGCAGTACTTC. Full variable domain (outside the CDR3, taken from reference TRBV15 and TRBJ2-7): DAMVIQNPRYQVTQFGKPVTLSCSQTLNHNVMYWYQQKSSQAPKLLFHYYDKDFNNEADTPDNFQSRRPNTSFCFLDIRSPGLGDTAMYLCATSRDKASGSEQYFGPGTRLTVT.

The chain has TRBV27 and TRBJ1-6; D is ambiguous. Germline loops: CDR1 MNHEY, CDR2 SMNVEV (reference sequence). Trimming took off 3 bases at V and 7 bases at J, with 10 bases between the two ends. The CDR3 runs to 14 residues. CDR3 DNA: TGTGCCAGCAGTTTCCTCAACGAGAATTCACCCCTCCACTTT. It translates to CASSFLNENSPLHF.

This clonotype was counted between two and nine times. The CDR3 region is CASSIGVYEQYF. The CDR3 DNA is TGTGCCAGCAGTATCGGGGTTTACGAGCAGTACTTC. The chain is built from TRBV7-2 and TRBJ2-5, with D maybe TRBD2 (5 bases). The DNA matches TRBJ2-7 better at its end, which makes the J call doubtful. The CDR3 has 12 amino acids. Germline V gives CDR1 SGHTA, CDR2 FQGNSA.

This chain connects TRBV6-5 to TRBJ1-5; D is unclear. Trimming took off 5 bases at V and 7 bases at J, with 30 bases between the two ends. The V gene's germline CDR1 is MNHEY and CDR2 SVGAGI. CDR3 length: 19 amino acids. CDR3 bases: TGTGCCAGCAGTCACACGTCGACGAGGGCCGCCTATCCTCCCCAGCCCCAGCATTTT. It yields the protein CASSHTSTRAAYPPQPQHF.

CDR3 in amino acids: CSVQTGPNTEAFF. CDR3 nucleotides: TGCAGCGTTCAGACAGGGCCTAACACTGAAGCTTTCTTT. The J gene is TRBJ1-1, the V gene TRBV29-1; 7 bases match TRBD1. V lost 5 bases and J lost 2; bases outside the gene matches: 5. The V gene's germline CDR1 is SQVTM and CDR2 ANQGSEA. This CDR3 comprises 13 residues.

The gene calls are TRBV24-1 and TRBJ1-1; D not certain. The CDR3 consists of 13 residues. Trimming stripped 6 bases from V and 5 bases from J, with 12 bases between. Per germline, CDR1 KGHDR and CDR2 SFDVKD. CDR3 DNA: TGTGCCACCAGTTCCTCCGACAATACTGAAGCTTTCTTT. Translation: CATSSSDNTEAFF.

V gene TRBV6-2 or TRBV6-3 combines with J gene TRBJ2-7; D possibly matches TRBD1 or TRBD2 (6 bases each). Looked up from germline, CDR1 is MNHEY and CDR2 is SVGEGT. The CDR3 covers 13 residues. V was clipped by 2 bases and J by 6 bases, with 11 bases between them. The CDR3 region has the DNA TGTGCCAGCAGTTACGATCGGGGGCGCGAGCAGTACTTC. Translating gives CASSYDRGREQYF.

This chain joins TRBV7-6 and TRBJ2-1, with 11 bases aligning to TRBD1. With the DNA end fitting TRBJ2-7 better, the J assignment may be wrong. Germline CDR1 and CDR2: SGHVS and FNYEAQ. This CDR3 is 17 amino acids long. In nucleotides, the CDR3 is TGTGCCAGCAGCTTAGCGACCGGGACAGGGGGTGTATACGAGCAGTACTTC. Translating gives CASSLATGTGGVYEQYF.

The J gene is TRBJ2-5, the V gene TRBV20-1, with D possibly being TRBD2 (6 bases). Trimming took off 4 bases at V and 3 bases at J, with 18 bases between the two ends. Germline lookup yields CDR1 DFQATT and CDR2 SNEGSKA (reference sequence). The CDR3 has 15 amino acids. The CDR3 loop is CSATILQRREETQYF. In DNA form, the CDR3 reads TGCAGTGCTACTATCCTCCAGCGGAGGGAAGAGACCCAGTACTTC.

The table lists this clonotype with a few counts. This chain joins TRBV28 and TRBJ2-5; D is possibly TRBD1 (6 bases). Germline loops: CDR1 MDHEN, CDR2 SYDVKM. V was trimmed by 5 bases and J by 1 base, leaving 29 bases between them. The CDR3 spans 20 residues. In DNA, the CDR3 is TGTGCCAGCAGTCCCTCTGGGCAGGGGCTTCCCCGAAACCTCCAAGAGACCCAGTACTTC. Its translation: CASSPSGQGLPRNLQETQYF. Full variable domain (remainder filled in from reference TRBV28 and TRBJ2-5): DVKVTQSSRYLVKRTGEKVFLECVQDMDHENMFWYRQDPGLGLRLIYFSYDVKMKEKGDIPEGYSVSREKKERFSLILESASTNQTSMYLCASSPSGQGLPRNLQETQYFGPGTRLLVL.

This clonotype was seen a few times. J is TRBJ1-5 and V is TRBV2; D may be TRBD1 (5 bases). The germline gives CDR1 SNHLY, CDR2 FYNNEI. The CDR3 is 13 amino acids. V dropped 7 bases and J dropped 7 bases, with 14 bases sitting between them. The CDR3 bases are TGTGCCAGCAACATAAATCGGGGCCAGCCCCAGCATTTT. Amino acids: CASNINRGQPQHF.